The 14 T cell receptor beta chains reported below all come from one sample, sequenced in a study of T cells in Graves' hyperthyroidism and ophthalmopathy. RNA transcripts yielded amplified TCR beta CDR3 regions. HTBI primers were employed in a first-round RT-PCR of the TCR CDR3. TCRdb itself ran the multiplex PCR reads through MiXCR, one entry per CDR3 protein. The repertoire holds about 610,000 distinct CDR3 sequences, approximately 16% seen once, with around 3.5% in the top ten. The sequenced sample was blood. These receptors were taken from a woman aged 40 to 50 with Graves' ophthalmopathy.

This clonotype was seen repeatedly, ten times or more. The V gene is TRBV12-3 or TRBV12-4, the J gene TRBJ1-5; perhaps TRBD1 as D (6 bases). The CDR3 is 14 residues long. V was clipped by 10 bases and J by 8 bases, with 21 bases between them. The DNA for the CDR3 is TGTGCCACCTCCTTAGTAGGGGGGAGGGAGCCCCAGCATTTT. Translation: CATSLVGGREPQHF.

This clonotype turned up a few times. The rearrangement uses TRBV29-1 and TRBJ1-2, with D possibly being TRBD1 (6 bases). The CDR3 covers 14 residues. Germline lookup yields CDR1 SQVTM and CDR2 ANQGSEA. Trimming shortened V by 5 bases and J by 4 bases, and 17 bases separated the two germline ends. The CDR3 DNA reads as TGCAGCGTTCAAGGGGGGGGGCGAAGCTATGGCTACACCTTC. Translation gives CSVQGGGRSYGYTF.

For this clonotype: Sequence at one end of the junction differs from germline and may be a read error. The CDR3 sequence: CASSLLGSNTGELFF. DNA for the CDR3: TGTGCCAGCAGCTTGTTGGGGTCGAACACCGGGGAGCTGTTTTTT. The chain couples TRBV5-1 to TRBJ2-2, with D unclear. Germline V gene data show CDR1 as SGHRS and CDR2 as YFSETQ. CDR3 length: 15 amino acids.

This clonotype was seen many times. The V call is TRBV29-1, the J call TRBJ1-5, with a tentative D call TRBD1 (5 bases). The germline gives CDR1 SQVTM, CDR2 ANQGSEA. The V and J ends lost 4 bases and 4 bases respectively, with 11 bases between them. The CDR3 length is 13 residues. CDR3 DNA: TGCAGCGTTGCGACAGCTTATAATCAGCCCCAGCATTTT. Its translation is CSVATAYNQPQHF.

This clonotype appeared a few times. The chain is built from TRBV6-9 and TRBJ1-1; D not certain. The CDR3 extends over 13 amino acids. Trimming took off 10 bases at V and 1 base at J, with 13 bases between the two ends. From germline, CDR1 is MNHGY and CDR2 SVAAGI. Written as DNA, the CDR3 is TGTGCCACCCGGAGCCCTGGGAACACTGAAGCTTTCTTT. Amino acids: CATRSPGNTEAFF.

This clonotype was detected only a few times. V gene TRBV10-3 combines with J gene TRBJ2-1; D perhaps matches TRBD2 (5 bases). The CDR3 runs to 15 residues. The V end lost 3 bases, the J end lost 0 bases, and 9 bases lay between the germline ends. Germline CDR1 and CDR2: ENHRY and SYGVKD. The CDR3: CAISDTRFSYNEQFF. CDR3 nucleotides: TGTGCCATCAGTGATACTAGGTTCTCCTACAATGAGCAGTTCTTC.

This clonotype was found many times. This chain connects TRBV2 to TRBJ1-5; perhaps TRBD1 as D (6 bases). Trimming took 7 bases from V and 5 from J, leaving 9 bases between them. This CDR3 has 12 residues. Looked up from germline, CDR1 is SNHLY and CDR2 is FYNNEI. The CDR3 nucleotides read TGTGCCAGCAAAACAGGGTATCAGCCCCAGCATTTT. This codes for CASKTGYQPQHF. Drawing the rest from reference TRBV2 and TRBJ1-5, the complete variable domain is EPEVTQTPSHQVTQMGQEVILRCVPISNHLYFYWYRQILGQKVEFLVSFYNNEISEKSEIFDDQFSVERPDGSNFTLKIRSTKLEDSAMYFCASKTGYQPQHFGDGTRLSIL.

This clonotype was observed at least ten times. This chain links TRBV5-1 with TRBJ2-5; 10 bases match TRBD1. Germline V gene sequence: CDR1 SGHRS, CDR2 YFSETQ. V trimming: 4 bases; J trimming: 4 bases; junction bases outside the gene matches: 16. The CDR3 runs to 18 residues. The CDR3 DNA follows: TGCGCCAGCAGCCCTATACACTCCGGGACAGGGGTGGGAGAGACCCAGTACTTC. Protein sequence: CASSPIHSGTGVGETQYF. The whole variable domain, filled in from reference TRBV5-1 and TRBJ2-5, reads KAGVTQTPRYLIKTRGQQVTLSCSPISGHRSVSWYQQTPGQGLQFLFEYFSETQRNKGNFPGRFSGRQFSNSRSEMNVSTLELGDSALYLCASSPIHSGTGVGETQYFGPGTRLLVL.

This clonotype was recorded at least ten times. The chain recombines TRBV2 with TRBJ1-5; D is unclear. The CDR3 runs 13 residues. CDR1 is SNHLY, CDR2 FYNNEI, per germline. Between the trimmed V and J ends, which lost 6 bases and 2 bases, there was a span of 8 bases. CDR3 DNA sequence: TGTGCCAGCAGGAGCTATGGCAATCAGCCCCAGCATTTT. It translates to CASRSYGNQPQHF.

As to this clonotype: Since a much larger clone is just one base distant, this may be a read error. The CDR3 is CASSSPGLADSYEQYF. The CDR3 nucleotides are TGTGCCAGCAGTTCCCCCGGACTAGCGGACTCCTACGAGCAGTACTTC. The J gene is TRBJ2-7, the V gene TRBV28; 10 positions match TRBD2. The V and J ends lost 4 bases and 0 bases, in that order; junction bases with no gene match: 6. This CDR3 is built from 16 residues. The germline gives CDR1 MDHEN, CDR2 SYDVKM.

The chain carries TRBV27 and TRBJ2-3; D is ambiguous. V was pared by 0 bases and J by 4 bases, with 5 bases between. The CDR3 runs to 13 residues. Germline lookup yields CDR1 MNHEY and CDR2 SMNVEV (reference sequence). The CDR3 nucleotides are TGTGCCAGCAGTTTATCGTGGGCAGATACGCAGTATTTT. This codes for CASSLSWADTQYF.

This clonotype occurred many times. V gene TRBV11-2 combines with J gene TRBJ2-4, with D perhaps matching TRBD2 (6 bases). This CDR3 has 13 amino acids. In germline, CDR1 is SGHAT, CDR2 FQNNGV. Trimming left V 5 bases short and J 10 bases short, with 15 bases between. The CDR3 loop reads CASSLQAGGIQYF. CDR3 sequence (DNA): TGTGCCAGCAGCCTACAAGCTGGAGGGATTCAGTACTTC.

As regards this clonotype: One junction end disagrees with the germline gene, perhaps due to a read error. This rearrangement joins TRBV19 to TRBJ1-1, with 7 bases lining up with TRBD1. CDR1 LNHDA and CDR2 SQIVND come from the germline V gene (reference sequence). CDR3 length: 15 amino acids. For the CDR3, the DNA is TGTGCCAGTAGTGTCCATTCAGGGGGGAACACTGAAGCTCTCTTT. It yields the protein CASSVHSGGNTEALF.

The chain is built from TRBV20-1 and TRBJ2-1, with 10 nucleotides matching TRBD1. Germline V gives CDR1 DFQATT, CDR2 SNEGSKA (reference sequence). V dropped 5 bases and J dropped 4; count of bases not matched to a gene: 5. The CDR3 consists of 14 residues. The CDR3 DNA follows: TGCAGTGCTTTTGACAGGGGGCTATACAATGAGCAGTTCTTC. Protein product: CSAFDRGLYNEQFF.